This record covers a single T cell receptor beta chain. Its antigen is still unknown. No per-base quality is available; no much larger clone lies one base away. CDR1 is given as SNHLY and CDR2 as FYNNEI, both from the germline V gene. Its CDR3 holds 15 amino acids, cysteine through phenylalanine. Kept here is only the CDR3 DNA, which spans 45 bases and is read in frame from base 1. Trimming removed 8 bases from V and 0 bases from J, leaving 16 bases between the germline ends. This record comes from a study of blood T cell repertoires in COVID-19 (dated by TCRdb to about 2020). For context, the study as a whole: Samples from collaborators originated in the United States, Italy and Spain and spanned both the acute and convalescent phases of COVID-19. The samples were drawn from two sources: the first 160 participants of the ongoing ImmuneRACE study, and 1,200 or so subjects contributed by 6 global collaborators. Subjects who had been exposed to COVID-19, were actively infected with it, or had recovered from it provided the deeply sampled blood TCRbeta repertoires that made up the dataset. The material from the prospective study consisted of cDNA or gDNA derived from T cells, B-cell-depleted T cells, or PBMCs. Where HLA class I and class II types were available, the types were taken from metadata supplied by the sample provider, not from assay-based typing. The repertoires were released in a freely available public database intended as a resource for research on the immune response to SARS-CoV-2. A de-identified subject ID, COVID-19 status, age in years and sex were almost always included in the sample metadata.

Whole blood was collected in K2EDTA tubes by collaborating institutions according to the institutions' own protocols. For TCRbeta analysis, collaborators shipped samples in one of three forms: frozen whole blood, isolated PBMCs, or DNA extracted from either of those sample types. Broad study findings and their caveats: Clinical and demographic metadata were provided uncurated, with the amount varying by source and participant.

TCRbeta CDR3 regions were amplified from genomic DNA by means of the immunoSEQ Assay, a bias-controlled multiplex PCR. The paper's processing steps were these. Nucleated cell counts per sample were estimated from amplification of reference gene primers within the assay. To quantify the absolute abundance of each unique TCRbeta CDR3 rearrangement, sequence reads were collapsed and filtered. Productive Simpson clonality was computed per sample as the square root of Simpson's diversity index over productive rearrangements. TCRdb took over this immuneACCESS table, retaining in-frame rearrangements with V and J assigned. Such tables are incomplete; in checked studies, under half of the missing clones stem from an unresolved V gene, and the remainder is unexplained. V and J calls and clone size are as listed in that table; D and trimming were resolved from the DNA. For this sample the table gives around 210,000 clones, of which around 88% were detected only once. Jointly, the top ten make up around 1.6% of the sample.

The origin of this receptor is a man aged 18 to 30 with active or convalescent COVID-19. The sample consisted of peripheral blood. The sequence links TRBV2 to TRBJ1-2; the D gene is unclear. CDR3 reads: CASLIPELSNYGYTF. The base sequence is TGTGCCAGCTTAATCCCGGAGCTCTCTAACTATGGCTACACCTTC. Supplemented by the reference TRBV2 and TRBJ1-2 proteins around the CDR3, the complete variable domain is EPEVTQTPSHQVTQMGQEVILRCVPISNHLYFYWYRQILGQKVEFLVSFYNNEISEKSEIFDDQFSVERPDGSNFTLKIRSTKLEDSAMYFCASLIPELSNYGYTFGSGTRLTVV.